This T cell receptor beta chain was captured by sequencing in a study of blood T cell repertoires in COVID-19. Study-level information: From T cells, B-cell-depleted T cells, or PBMCs came the material, which was cDNA or gDNA.

Sequencing was performed with immunoSEQ multiplex PCR; in TCRdb, only in-frame clones are kept and a portion is missing. Of approximately 230,000 clones listed, roughly 88% are singletons. The germline V and J ends were trimmed by 5 bases and 3 bases, with 14 bases remaining between them. Germline-derived CDR1 and CDR2 are MDHEN and SYDVKM. This CDR3 spans 15 amino acids. This receptor was taken from a middle-aged woman who had recovered from COVID-19. The sequenced sample was peripheral blood. The genes are TRBV28 and TRBJ1-5; maybe TRBD1 (6 bases). CDR3 protein: CASSRGGGNNQPQHF. The CDR3 DNA is TGTGCCAGCAGTAGGGGGGGCGGCAACAATCAGCCCCAGCATTTT.